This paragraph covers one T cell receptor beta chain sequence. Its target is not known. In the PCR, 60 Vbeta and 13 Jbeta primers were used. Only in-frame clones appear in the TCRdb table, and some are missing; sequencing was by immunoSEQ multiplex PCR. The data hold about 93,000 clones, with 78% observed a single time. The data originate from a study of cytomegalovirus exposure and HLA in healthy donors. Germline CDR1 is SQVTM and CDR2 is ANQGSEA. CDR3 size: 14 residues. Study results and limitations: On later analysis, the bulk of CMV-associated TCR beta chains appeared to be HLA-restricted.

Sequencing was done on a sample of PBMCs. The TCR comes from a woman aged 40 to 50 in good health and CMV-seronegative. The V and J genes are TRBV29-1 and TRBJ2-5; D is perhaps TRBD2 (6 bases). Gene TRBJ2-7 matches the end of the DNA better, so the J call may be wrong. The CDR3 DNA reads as TGCAGCGTTCCCGCGGGGCGGGGATCCTACGAGCAGTACTTC. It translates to CSVPAGRGSYEQYF.